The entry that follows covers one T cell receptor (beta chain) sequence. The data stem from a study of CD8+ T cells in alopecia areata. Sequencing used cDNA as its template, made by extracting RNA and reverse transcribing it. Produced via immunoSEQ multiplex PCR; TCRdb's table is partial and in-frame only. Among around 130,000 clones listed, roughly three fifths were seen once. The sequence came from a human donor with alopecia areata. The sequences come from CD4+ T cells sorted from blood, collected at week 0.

The CDR3 here is CAWGESPGRGNQPQHF. The CDR3 DNA reads TGTGCCTGGGGGGAATCCCCGGGGAGGGGCAATCAGCCCCAGCATTTT. V usage is TRBV30 and J usage is TRBJ1-5; no definite D call. V lost 5 bases to trimming and J lost 2 bases, with 19 bases between them. Germline CDR1 reads GTSNPN; CDR2 reads SVGIG (reference sequence). CDR3 length: 16 amino acids.